The 26 T cell receptor beta chains below were found in one sample sequenced in a study of long-term antiretroviral therapy in people with HIV. Survey-level immunoSEQ v3.0 assays were run. Profiled with immunoSEQ multiplex PCR; TCRdb holds only in-frame clones, not every one. Of tens of thousands of clones listed, about four fifths are singletons. The material sequenced was unsorted PBMCs, taken 0.1 years before starting antiretroviral therapy. The receptor set was obtained from a man aged 35-49 years with HIV.

The chain joins TRBV6-5 to TRBJ2-4; D uncertain. Looked up from germline, CDR1 is MNHEY and CDR2 is SVGAGI. V was clipped by 6 bases and J by 7 bases, with 13 bases between them. CDR3 length: 13 amino acids. CDR3 in amino acids: CASRRQSANIQYF. The CDR3 bases are TGTGCCAGCAGGCGACAATCCGCTAACATTCAGTACTTC.

This chain joins TRBV15 and TRBJ2-7; 13 nucleotides match TRBD2. CDR3 length: 15 residues. Unmatched junction bases numbered 6, after V lost 5 bases and J lost 5 bases. CDR1 LNHNV and CDR2 YYDKDF come from the germline V gene (reference sequence). The CDR3 spells CATSPRTSGGHEQYF. The CDR3 bases are TGTGCCACCAGCCCTCGGACTAGCGGGGGCCACGAGCAGTACTTC.

The genes are TRBV5-1 and TRBJ2-3; TRBD2 might be the D (7 bases). CDR1 and CDR2 from the germline V gene are SGHRS and YFSETQ. The V gene lost 0 bases and the J gene lost 1 base, with 12 bases spanning the gap. The CDR3 covers 16 residues. Written as DNA, the CDR3 is TGCGCCAGCAGCTTGGATCGGGGGGCCCGCACAGATACGCAGTATTTT. As protein: CASSLDRGARTDTQYF.

The chain links TRBV28 to TRBJ2-2; 7 bases align to TRBD2. Trimming removed 3 bases from V and 6 bases from J; junction bases left unmatched: 22. Germline values: CDR1 MDHEN, CDR2 SYDVKM. The length of the CDR3 is 20 residues. CDR3 coding DNA: TGTGCCAGCAGTTTGAAGGCGACTCGCGGGAGTGGGGGTCGGGCCGGGGAGCTGTTTTTT. Translated, it gives CASSLKATRGSGGRAGELFF.

This rearrangement joins TRBV7-9 to TRBJ1-4; D might be TRBD1 (5 bases). The CDR3 spans 14 residues. V was pared by 3 bases and J by 4 bases, with 9 bases between. From germline, CDR1 is SEHNR and CDR2 FQNEAQ (reference sequence). DNA for the CDR3: TGTGCCAGCAGCTTCAGGCAGGGTAATGAAAAACTGTTTTTT. This translates into CASSFRQGNEKLFF.

This clone was detected once. This chain connects TRBV14 to TRBJ2-3; the match to TRBD1 covers 7 bases. V shed 1 base, J shed 2 bases, and the junction held 9 bases outside the gene matches. The CDR3 runs 17 residues. The germline CDR1 and CDR2 sequences are SGHDN and FVKESK. The DNA for the CDR3 is TGTGCCAGCAGCCAAGTGCGTGGACAGGCCCACACAGATACGCAGTATTTT. Residues: CASSQVRGQAHTDTQYF.

The V call is TRBV6-5, the J call TRBJ2-7; D gene ambiguous. The CDR3 runs to 11 residues. Looked up from germline, CDR1 is MNHEY and CDR2 is SVGAGI. V was clipped by 2 bases and J by 4 bases, with 3 bases between them. CDR3 in DNA: TGTGCCAGCAGTTACCGATACGAGCAGTACTTC. Translation: CASSYRYEQYF.

The chain combines TRBV2 with TRBJ1-1, with 7 bases aligning to TRBD1. Germline V gene lookup returns CDR1 SNHLY and CDR2 FYNNEI. V shed 5 bases and J 4 bases; nucleotides not matched to a gene: 7. The CDR3 extends over 14 amino acids. DNA for the CDR3: TGTGCCAGCAGTTCGACCCCAGGGGGCACTGAAGCTTTCTTT. It yields the protein CASSSTPGGTEAFF.

This clone was observed a single time. The chain links TRBV7-9 to TRBJ1-2; D is unclear. Germline CDR1 is SEHNR and CDR2 is FQNEAQ (reference sequence). This CDR3 spans 16 amino acids. With 4 bases removed from V and 0 bases from J, the gap between germline ends came to 15 bases. The CDR3 DNA sequence: TGTGCCAGCAGCTCCAACCGTCACGGACCTAACTATGGCTACACCTTC. This translates into CASSSNRHGPNYGYTF.

The rearrangement uses TRBV10-3 and TRBJ2-3, with a tentative D call TRBD2 (7 bases). Trimming cost V 0 bases and J 6 bases, with 10 bases left between them. Germline CDR1 reads ENHRY; CDR2 reads SYGVKD. The CDR3 totals 14 residues. The DNA for the CDR3 is TGTGCCATCAGTGAGTCACAGGGAGGGGATACGCAGTATTTT. Protein sequence: CAISESQGGDTQYF.

This clone turned up a few times. The chain carries TRBV7-9 and TRBJ2-5; possible D gene TRBD2, 5 bases. Germline values: CDR1 SEHNR, CDR2 FQNEAQ (reference sequence). The CDR3 spans 15 residues. The V end was cut by 5 bases, the J end by 4 bases, with 17 bases between. DNA of the CDR3: TGTGCCAGCAGCCAAGATTGGAGGCCCCCAGAGACCCAGTACTTC. Translated: CASSQDWRPPETQYF.

The table lists this clone with a few counts. This chain connects TRBV28 to TRBJ2-2; 8 bases match TRBD1. CDR1 is MDHEN, CDR2 SYDVKM, per germline. The junction had 3 bases not matched to a gene; V was cut back by 2 bases and J by 4 bases. This CDR3 spans 15 amino acids. For the CDR3, the DNA is TGTGCCAGCAGTTTAGGACAGGGAAGCACCGGGGAGCTGTTTTTT. The encoded protein is CASSLGQGSTGELFF. Together with reference TRBV28 and TRBJ2-2, the CDR3 gives the full variable domain: DVKVTQSSRYLVKRTGEKVFLECVQDMDHENMFWYRQDPGLGLRLIYFSYDVKMKEKGDIPEGYSVSREKKERFSLILESASTNQTSMYLCASSLGQGSTGELFFGEGSRLTVL.

The chain joins TRBV18 to TRBJ2-1; tentative D call: TRBD2 (5 bases). The CDR3 is 14 amino acids. V lost 6 bases and J 1 base, leaving 10 bases between the germline ends. Per the germline V gene, CDR1 is KGHSH and CDR2 is LQKENI. As DNA, the CDR3 is TGTGCCAGCTCCTACACTAGTTCCTACAATGAGCAGTTCTTC. It encodes CASSYTSSYNEQFF.

The chain carries TRBV7-9 and TRBJ2-4, with unresolved D. This CDR3 spans 13 amino acids. CDR1 is SEHNR and CDR2 is FQNEAQ in the germline V gene (reference sequence). Trimming removed 1 base from V and 7 bases from J, with 8 bases in between. The CDR3 DNA reads as TGTGCCAGCAGCTTAGGTGGAGTCAACATTCAGTACTTC. Its protein is CASSLGGVNIQYF.

This clone was picked up one time. The chain recombines TRBV5-1 with TRBJ2-3; 11 nucleotides agree with TRBD2. Germline V lookup: CDR1 SGHRS, CDR2 YFSETQ. This CDR3 contains 14 residues. J lost 2 bases, V lost 7 bases, and 3 bases had no gene match. The CDR3 DNA reads as TGCGCCAGCGCGACTAGCGGGGCCACAGATACGCAGTATTTT. It yields the protein CASATSGATDTQYF.

The chain has TRBV11-3 and TRBJ2-3; D call uncertain. V was trimmed by 0 bases and J by 11 bases, leaving 12 bases between them. The CDR3 spans 13 residues. CDR1 and CDR2 (germline): SGHNT, YENEEA. CDR3 coding DNA: TGTGCCAGCAGCTTAGAGCCTAACCGTGGGCAGTATTTT. Its translation is CASSLEPNRGQYF.

Concerning this clone itself: This specimen includes other DNA sequences encoding the same CDR3. The chain carries TRBV28 and TRBJ1-2, with D tentatively TRBD1 (6 bases). Germline V gene sequence: CDR1 MDHEN, CDR2 SYDVKM. CDR3 size: 13 residues. V was trimmed by 3 bases and J by 8 bases, leaving 13 bases between them. CDR3 bases: TGTGCCAGCAGTTTGCGGGGGGCAGGCGGCTACACCTTC. This encodes CASSLRGAGGYTF.

The chain joins TRBV7-8 to TRBJ2-5, with D perhaps TRBD1 (5 bases). In germline, CDR1 is SGHVS, CDR2 FQNEAQ. The CDR3 has 14 amino acids. V lost 1 base to trimming and J lost 2 bases, with 8 bases between them. The CDR3 nucleotides are TGTGCCAGCAGCTTAGGGACACTTCAAGAGACCCAGTACTTC. It codes for CASSLGTLQETQYF. The variable domain in full, completed from reference TRBV7-8 and TRBJ2-5, reads GAGVSQSPRYKVAKRGQDVALRCDPISGHVSLFWYQQALGQGPEFLTYFQNEAQLDKSGLPSDRFFAERPEGSVSTLKIQRTQQEDSAVYLCASSLGTLQETQYFGPGTRLLVL.

The genes are TRBV30 and TRBJ2-5; D remains ambiguous. Germline-derived CDR1 and CDR2 are GTSNPN and SVGIG (reference sequence). The germline V and J ends were trimmed by 3 bases and 4 bases, with 18 bases remaining between them. The CDR3 extends over 15 amino acids. CDR3 DNA: TGTGCCTGGAGCCCAGATCGGAGATGGGGAGAGACCCAGTACTTC. The encoded protein is CAWSPDRRWGETQYF.

This chain connects TRBV5-1 to TRBJ1-4; no reliable D call. The CDR3 contains 15 residues. CDR1 is SGHRS and CDR2 is YFSETQ in the germline V gene. V was pared by 0 bases and J by 8 bases, with 14 bases between. The CDR3 sequence is CASSLGSGGNEKLFF. CDR3 bases: TGCGCCAGCAGCTTGGGTTCAGGTGGAAACGAAAAACTGTTTTTT.

The chain combines TRBV7-2 with TRBJ2-3, with 8 bases fitting TRBD2. V shed 0 bases and J 5 bases; nucleotides not matched to a gene: 7. Germline V CDR1 and CDR2: SGHTA, FQGNSA. This CDR3 region has 16 residues. CDR3 bases: TGTGCCAGCAGCTTAGCAGGCGGGGGGCGGGGAGATACGCAGTATTTT. The encoded protein is CASSLAGGGRGDTQYF.

The chain joins TRBV28 to TRBJ2-3, with TRBD2 as a possible D gene (5 bases). Trimming stripped 5 bases from V and 5 bases from J, with 17 bases between. The germline CDR1 and CDR2 sequences are MDHEN and SYDVKM. The CDR3 spans 15 residues. This CDR3 reads CASSIPNLGGDTQYF. CDR3 coding DNA: TGTGCCAGCAGTATACCCAACCTAGGAGGAGATACGCAGTATTTT.

The rearrangement joins TRBV6-6 to TRBJ2-1; 8 bases fit TRBD2. Germline V gene lookup returns CDR1 MNHNY and CDR2 SVGAGI (reference sequence). The CDR3 sequence is 14 residues long. Unmatched junction bases numbered 4, after V lost 5 bases and J lost 4 bases. CDR3: CASSGTSGYNEQFF. The DNA of the CDR3 is TGTGCCAGCAGTGGAACTAGCGGTTACAATGAGCAGTTCTTC.

The chain joins TRBV9 to TRBJ1-5, with D perhaps matching TRBD1 (6 bases). Germline CDR1 SGDLS, CDR2 YYNGEE. The length of the CDR3 is 13 residues. Trimming shortened V by 5 bases and J by 11 bases, and 17 bases separated the two germline ends. CDR3 sequence (DNA): TGTGCCAGCAGTGTCGGGGGGCACGGGGCCCAGCATTTT. As protein: CASSVGGHGAQHF.

The rearrangement links TRBV28 to TRBJ1-2, with 7 bases that match TRBD1. This CDR3 spans 17 amino acids. Germline CDR1 and CDR2: MDHEN and SYDVKM. The ends lost 5 bases at V and 5 bases at J; junction bases unmatched: 17. The CDR3 reads CASSALYASGQTYGYTF. CDR3 nucleotide sequence: TGTGCCAGCAGTGCACTATATGCTTCGGGACAGACTTATGGCTACACCTTC.

This clone has only one observation. The V call is TRBV7-9, the J call TRBJ2-1; D gene unclear. V lost 5 bases and J lost 12, with 17 bases in between. Germline V gene data show CDR1 as SEHNR and CDR2 as FQNEAQ (reference sequence). This CDR3 is built from 13 residues. CDR3 protein: CASSLLVGFGQFF. The CDR3 bases are TGTGCCAGCAGCCTCTTAGTGGGCTTTGGGCAGTTCTTC.